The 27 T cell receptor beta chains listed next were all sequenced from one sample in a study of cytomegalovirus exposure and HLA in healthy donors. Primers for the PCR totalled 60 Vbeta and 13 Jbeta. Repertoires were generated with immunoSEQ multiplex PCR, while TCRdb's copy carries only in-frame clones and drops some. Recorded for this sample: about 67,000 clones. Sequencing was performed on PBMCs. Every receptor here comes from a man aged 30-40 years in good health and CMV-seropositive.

CDR3 residues: CASAAGATTLDEQYF. CDR3 DNA sequence: TGTGCCAGCGCTGCGGGAGCAACAACTCTGGACGAGCAGTACTTC. The chain uses TRBV2 and TRBJ2-7; 7 nucleotides match TRBD2. The germline V gene has CDR1 SNHLY and CDR2 FYNNEI. V gave up 8 bases and J gave up 5 bases; unmatched junction bases: 15. The CDR3 is 15 amino acids.

The CDR3 here is CASSLSYSRAGREQYF. CDR3 coding DNA: TGTGCCAGCAGCTTAAGCTATTCGAGGGCCGGTCGCGAGCAGTACTTC. V and J are TRBV7-8 and TRBJ2-7, with D possibly being TRBD2 (5 bases). Trimming took 2 bases from V and 6 from J, leaving 20 bases between them. The CDR3 is made up of 16 amino acids. Germline V gene data show CDR1 as SGHVS and CDR2 as FQNEAQ.

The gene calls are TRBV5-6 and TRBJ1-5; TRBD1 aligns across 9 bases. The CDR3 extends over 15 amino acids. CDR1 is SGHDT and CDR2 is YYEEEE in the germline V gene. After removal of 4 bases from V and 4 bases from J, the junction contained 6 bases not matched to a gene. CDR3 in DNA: TGTGCCAGCAGCACAGCCGGGACAGGGAATCAGCCCCAGCATTTT. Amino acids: CASSTAGTGNQPQHF.

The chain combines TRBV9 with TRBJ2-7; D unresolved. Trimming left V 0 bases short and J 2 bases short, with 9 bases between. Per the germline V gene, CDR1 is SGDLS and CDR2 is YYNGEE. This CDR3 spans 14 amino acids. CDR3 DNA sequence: TGTGCCAGCAGCGTAGAAGCAGGCGCCTACGAGCAGTACTTC. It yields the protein CASSVEAGAYEQYF.

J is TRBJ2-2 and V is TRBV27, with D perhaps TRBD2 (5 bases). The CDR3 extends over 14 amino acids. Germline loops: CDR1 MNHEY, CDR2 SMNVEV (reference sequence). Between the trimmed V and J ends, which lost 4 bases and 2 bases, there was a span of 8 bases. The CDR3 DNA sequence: TGTGCCAGCAGTTGGACTTCTAACACCGGGGAGCTGTTTTTT. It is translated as CASSWTSNTGELFF.

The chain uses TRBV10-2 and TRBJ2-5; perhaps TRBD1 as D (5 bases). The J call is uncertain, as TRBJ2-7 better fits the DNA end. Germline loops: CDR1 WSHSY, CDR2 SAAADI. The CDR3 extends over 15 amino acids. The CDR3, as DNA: TGCGCCAGCAGTGAAATACAGGCCTTCTCCTACGAGCAGTACTTC. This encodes CASSEIQAFSYEQYF.

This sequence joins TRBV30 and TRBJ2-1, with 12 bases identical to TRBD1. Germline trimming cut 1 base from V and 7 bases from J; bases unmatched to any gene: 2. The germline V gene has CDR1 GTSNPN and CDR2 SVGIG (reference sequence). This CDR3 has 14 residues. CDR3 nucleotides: TGTGCCTGGAGTGGGGACAGGGGGCAGAATGAGCAGTTCTTC. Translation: CAWSGDRGQNEQFF.

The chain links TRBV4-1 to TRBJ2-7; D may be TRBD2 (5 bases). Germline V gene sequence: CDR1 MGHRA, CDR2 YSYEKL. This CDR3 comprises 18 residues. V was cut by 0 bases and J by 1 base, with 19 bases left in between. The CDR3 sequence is CASSQEFVPGSTSYEQYF. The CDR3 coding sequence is TGCGCCAGCAGCCAAGAATTTGTTCCGGGATCCACTTCCTACGAGCAGTACTTC.

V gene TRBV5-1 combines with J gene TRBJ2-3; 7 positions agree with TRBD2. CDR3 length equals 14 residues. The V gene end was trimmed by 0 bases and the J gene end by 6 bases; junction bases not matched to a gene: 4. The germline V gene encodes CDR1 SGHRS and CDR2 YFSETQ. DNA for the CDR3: TGCGCCAGCAGCTTGGATATGGGGGGGGATACGCAGTATTTT. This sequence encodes CASSLDMGGDTQYF.

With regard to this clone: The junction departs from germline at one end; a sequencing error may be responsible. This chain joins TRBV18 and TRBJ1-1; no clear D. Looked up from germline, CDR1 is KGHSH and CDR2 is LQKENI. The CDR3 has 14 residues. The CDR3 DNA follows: TGTGCCAGCTCACCAGGAGCTGATGCCACTGAAGATTTCTTT. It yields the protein CASSPGADATEDFF.

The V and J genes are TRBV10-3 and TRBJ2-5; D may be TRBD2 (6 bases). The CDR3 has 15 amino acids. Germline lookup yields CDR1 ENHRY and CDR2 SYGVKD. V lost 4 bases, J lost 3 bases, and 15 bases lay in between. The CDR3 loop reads CAISARGGREETQYF. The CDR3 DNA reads TGTGCCATCAGTGCTAGGGGAGGTCGCGAAGAGACCCAGTACTTC.

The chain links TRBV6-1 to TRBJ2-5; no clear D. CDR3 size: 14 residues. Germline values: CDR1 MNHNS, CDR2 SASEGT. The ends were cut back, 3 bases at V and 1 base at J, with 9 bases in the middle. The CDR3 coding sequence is TGTGCCAGCAGTGAGCTGGGCAGCCAAGAGACCCAGTACTTC. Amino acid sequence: CASSELGSQETQYF.

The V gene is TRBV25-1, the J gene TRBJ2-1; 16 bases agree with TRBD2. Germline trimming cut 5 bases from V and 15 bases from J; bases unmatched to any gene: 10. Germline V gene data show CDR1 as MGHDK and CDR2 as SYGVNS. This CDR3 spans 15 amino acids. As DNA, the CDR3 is TGTGCCAGCAGTAAACCGGGACTAGCGGGAGGGCGGTCGTTCTTC. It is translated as CASSKPGLAGGRSFF.

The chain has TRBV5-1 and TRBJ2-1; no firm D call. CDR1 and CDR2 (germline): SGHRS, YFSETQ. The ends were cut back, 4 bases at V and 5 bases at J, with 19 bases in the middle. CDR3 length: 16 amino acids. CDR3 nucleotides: TGCGCCAGCAGCCCCTTACAGTCGCAGCCTGACAATGAGCAGTTCTTC. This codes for CASSPLQSQPDNEQFF. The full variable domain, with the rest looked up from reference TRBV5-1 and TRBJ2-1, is KAGVTQTPRYLIKTRGQQVTLSCSPISGHRSVSWYQQTPGQGLQFLFEYFSETQRNKGNFPGRFSGRQFSNSRSEMNVSTLELGDSALYLCASSPLQSQPDNEQFFGPGTRLTVL.

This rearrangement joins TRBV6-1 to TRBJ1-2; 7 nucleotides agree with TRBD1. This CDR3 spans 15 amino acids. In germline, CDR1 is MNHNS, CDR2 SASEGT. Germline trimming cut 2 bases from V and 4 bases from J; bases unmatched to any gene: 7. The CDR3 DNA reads TGTGCCAGCAGTGAAAGAGTGGGACAGCTCTATGGCTACACCTTC. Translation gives CASSERVGQLYGYTF.

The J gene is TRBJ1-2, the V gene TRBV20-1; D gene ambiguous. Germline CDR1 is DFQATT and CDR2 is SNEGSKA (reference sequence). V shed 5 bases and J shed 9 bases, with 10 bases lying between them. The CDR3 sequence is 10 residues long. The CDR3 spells CSAGTGSYTF. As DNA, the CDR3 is TGCAGTGCTGGAACGGGTAGCTACACCTTC.

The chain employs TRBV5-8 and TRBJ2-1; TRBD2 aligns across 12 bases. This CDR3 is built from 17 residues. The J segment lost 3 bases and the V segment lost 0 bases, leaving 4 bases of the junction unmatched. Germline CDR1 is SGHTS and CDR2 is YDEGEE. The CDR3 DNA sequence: TGTGCCAGCAGCTTGGGGCCGACTAGCGGGAGCTACAATGAGCAGTTCTTC. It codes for CASSLGPTSGSYNEQFF. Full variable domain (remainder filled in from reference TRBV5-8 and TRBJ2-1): EAGVTQSPTHLIKTRGQQATLRCSPISGHTSVYWYQQALGLGLQFLLWYDEGEERNRGNFPPRFSGRQFPNYSSELNVNALELEDSALYLCASSLGPTSGSYNEQFFGPGTRLTVL.

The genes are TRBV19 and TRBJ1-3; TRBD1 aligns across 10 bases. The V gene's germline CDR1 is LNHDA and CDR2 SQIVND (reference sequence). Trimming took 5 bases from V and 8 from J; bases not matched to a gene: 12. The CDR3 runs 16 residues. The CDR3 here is CASSPTLGTGVDTIYF. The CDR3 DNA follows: TGTGCCAGTAGTCCTACCCTAGGGACAGGGGTTGACACCATATATTTT. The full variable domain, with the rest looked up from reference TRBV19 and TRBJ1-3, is DGGITQSPKYLFRKEGQNVTLSCEQNLNHDAMYWYRQDPGQGLRLIYYSQIVNDFQKGDIAEGYSVSREKKESFPLTVTSAQKNPTAFYLCASSPTLGTGVDTIYFGEGSWLTVV.

The CDR3 here is CASSPTMGQSSYNEQFF. In nucleotides, the CDR3 is TGTGCCAGCTCACCCACCATGGGACAGTCATCCTACAATGAGCAGTTCTTC. This rearrangement joins TRBV18 to TRBJ2-1; TRBD1 matches at 7 bases. The CDR3 is 17 residues long. J gave up 1 base and V 3 bases, and 9 bases lay outside the gene matches. CDR1 KGHSH and CDR2 LQKENI come from the germline V gene.

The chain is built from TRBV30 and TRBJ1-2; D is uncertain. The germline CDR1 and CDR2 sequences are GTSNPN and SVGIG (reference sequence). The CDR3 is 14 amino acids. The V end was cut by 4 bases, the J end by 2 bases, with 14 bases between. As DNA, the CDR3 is TGTGCCTGGAAGCGGCAGGCTCCCAACTATGGCTACACCTTC. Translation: CAWKRQAPNYGYTF.

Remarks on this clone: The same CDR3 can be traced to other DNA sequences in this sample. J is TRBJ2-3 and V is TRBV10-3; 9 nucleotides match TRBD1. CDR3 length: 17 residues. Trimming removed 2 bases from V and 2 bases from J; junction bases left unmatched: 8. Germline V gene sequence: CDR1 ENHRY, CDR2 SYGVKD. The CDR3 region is CAISEPEGTGHTDTQYF. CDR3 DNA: TGTGCCATCAGTGAGCCGGAAGGGACAGGGCACACAGATACGCAGTATTTT.

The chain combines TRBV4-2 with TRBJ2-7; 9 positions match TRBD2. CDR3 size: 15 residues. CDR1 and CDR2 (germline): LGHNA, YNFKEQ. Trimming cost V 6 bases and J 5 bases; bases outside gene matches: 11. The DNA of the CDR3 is TGTGCCAGCAGTCGACTGGCGGGAGGGCCGGACGAGCAGTACTTC. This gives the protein CASSRLAGGPDEQYF.

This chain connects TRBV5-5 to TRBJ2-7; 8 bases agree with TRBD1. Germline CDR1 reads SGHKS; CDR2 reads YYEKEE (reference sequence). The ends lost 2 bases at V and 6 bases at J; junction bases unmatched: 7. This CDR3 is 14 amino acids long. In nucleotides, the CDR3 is TGTGCCAGCAGCTTAGGGTCCAGGGGGCCCGAGCAGTACTTC. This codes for CASSLGSRGPEQYF.

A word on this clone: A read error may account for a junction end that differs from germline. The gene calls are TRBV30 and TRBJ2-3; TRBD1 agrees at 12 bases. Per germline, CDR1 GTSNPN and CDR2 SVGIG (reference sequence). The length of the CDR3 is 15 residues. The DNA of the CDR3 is TGTGCCGGGAGTGGGACAGGGGGCGAGTCAGATACGCAGTATTTT. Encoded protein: CAGSGTGGESDTQYF.

CDR3 amino acids: CASSVVGQGPDTQYF. The CDR3 DNA is TGTGCCAGCAGCGTAGTGGGACAGGGGCCAGATACGCAGTATTTT. V is TRBV9 and J is TRBJ2-3; TRBD1 agrees at 10 bases. Trimming at V came to 0 bases and at J to 4 bases, leaving 2 bases not matched to a gene. Germline V CDR1 and CDR2: SGDLS, YYNGEE. The CDR3 sequence is 15 residues long.

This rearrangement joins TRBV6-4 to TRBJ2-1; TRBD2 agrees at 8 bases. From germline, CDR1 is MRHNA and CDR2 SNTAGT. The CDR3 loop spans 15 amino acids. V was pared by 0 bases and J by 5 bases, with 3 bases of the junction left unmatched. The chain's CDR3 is CASSDSASGHNEQFF. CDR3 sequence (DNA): TGTGCCAGCAGTGACTCAGCTAGCGGGCACAATGAGCAGTTCTTC.

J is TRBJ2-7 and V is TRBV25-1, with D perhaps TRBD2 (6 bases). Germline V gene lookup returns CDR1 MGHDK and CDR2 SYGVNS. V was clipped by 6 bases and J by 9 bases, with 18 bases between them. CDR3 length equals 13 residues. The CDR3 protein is CASSPGANLRQYF. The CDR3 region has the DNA TGTGCCAGCAGCCCGGGAGCTAACCTTAGGCAGTACTTC.